A single sample gave rise to the 27 T cell receptor beta chains below, sequenced in a study of Tregs in tolerant kidney transplant recipients. Libraries were prepared by immunoSEQ multiplex PCR; TCRdb keeps only in-frame clonotypes and omits some of them. The sample has 60,000 to 95,000 clones, less than 98% seen once. Sequenced material: CD4+ T cells from blood, taken before the transplant. The receptors shown here come from a human donor who received a combined kidney and bone marrow transplant.

This chain joins TRBV4-3 and TRBJ2-6; weak D call: TRBD2 (6 bases). In germline, CDR1 is LGHNA, CDR2 YSLEER. This CDR3 region has 16 residues. Between the trimmed V and J ends, which lost 0 bases and 4 bases, there was a span of 10 bases. CDR3 in amino acids: CASSQDGGTGANVLTF. The CDR3 DNA is TGCGCCAGCAGCCAAGATGGGGGGACGGGGGCCAACGTCCTGACTTTC.

V and J are TRBV1 and TRBJ2-5; the listed D gene, TRBD2, was not tested against the DNA. TRBV1 corresponds to a pseudogene. The CDR3 loop spans 20 amino acids. For the CDR3, the DNA is TGCACCAGCAGCCAAGACTTCGGACTAGCGGGGTCTGGCCCGGGGGAGACCCAGTACTTC. The encoded protein is CTSSQDFGLAGSGPGETQYF.

V usage is TRBV7-9 and J usage is TRBJ2-1; tentative D call: TRBD1 (6 bases). Germline CDR1 SEHNR, CDR2 FQNEAQ (reference sequence). The CDR3 is made up of 13 amino acids. Trimming pared 1 base from V and 9 bases from J, leaving 10 bases between. CDR3 sequence: CASSLGLQGEQFF. The CDR3 nucleotides are TGTGCCAGCAGCTTAGGTCTACAGGGTGAGCAGTTCTTC.

The chain employs TRBV6-1 and TRBJ1-5, with TRBD1 identical over 7 bases. This CDR3 has 13 residues. The germline V gene has CDR1 MNHNS and CDR2 SASEGT. The ends lost 6 bases at V and 2 bases at J; junction bases unmatched: 1. As DNA, the CDR3 is TGTGCCAGCAGCGACAGGGGCAATCAGCCCCAGCATTTT. It encodes CASSDRGNQPQHF.

This chain's CDR3 is CASSQGHLTDTQYF. The DNA for the CDR3 is TGTGCCAGCAGCCAAGGACATCTCACAGATACGCAGTATTTT. The chain carries TRBV11-3 and TRBJ2-3; a possible D gene is TRBD1 (5 bases). Germline CDR1 and CDR2: SGHNT and YENEEA. The germline V and J ends were trimmed by 5 bases and 2 bases, with 11 bases remaining between them. The CDR3 runs to 14 residues.

V and J are TRBV19 and TRBJ2-2, with a weak D call TRBD1 (5 bases). V lost 7 bases to trimming and J lost 3 bases, with 9 bases between them. The length of the CDR3 is 13 residues. Germline CDR1 is LNHDA and CDR2 is SQIVND (reference sequence). The CDR3 DNA is TGTGCCAGTAAGCCAGGGCACACCGGGGAGCTGTTTTTT. This codes for CASKPGHTGELFF.

J is TRBJ1-1 and V is TRBV7-2; tentatively, D is TRBD1 (6 bases). This CDR3 comprises 13 residues. The germline V and J ends were trimmed by 5 bases and 5 bases, with 12 bases remaining between them. CDR1 SGHTA and CDR2 FQGNSA come from the germline V gene. The CDR3, as DNA: TGTGCCAGCAGCCAACAGGGTTGGACTGAAGCTTTCTTT. Translating it yields CASSQQGWTEAFF.

The chain links TRBV6-5 to TRBJ2-7, with D possibly TRBD2 on 5 matching bases. CDR1 and CDR2 (germline): MNHEY, SVGAGI. The length of the CDR3 is 13 residues. The V end lost 5 bases, the J end lost 0 bases, and 8 bases lay between the germline ends. This chain's CDR3 is CASSSGPSYEQYF. In nucleotides, the CDR3 is TGTGCCAGCAGTAGCGGACCCTCCTACGAGCAGTACTTC.

The genes are TRBV7-8 and TRBJ1-2; 8 nucleotides line up with TRBD1. V lost 0 bases, J lost 8 bases, and 8 bases stayed unmatched. This CDR3 has 15 amino acids. Germline CDR1 SGHVS, CDR2 FQNEAQ. This CDR3 is CASSLAPGQVGGYTF. The CDR3 nucleotides are TGTGCCAGCAGCTTAGCCCCGGGACAGGTAGGGGGCTACACCTTC.

This chain connects TRBV19 to TRBJ2-5, with 11 bases that match TRBD2. Germline CDR1 is LNHDA and CDR2 is SQIVND (reference sequence). The CDR3 loop spans 15 amino acids. J lost 2 bases, V lost 4 bases, and 3 bases had no gene match. This CDR3 reads CASSKRLAGQETQYF. The CDR3 bases are TGTGCCAGTAGTAAGCGACTAGCGGGACAAGAGACCCAGTACTTC.

In the case of this clone: One end of the junction varies from germline; a read error may be responsible. V and J are TRBV30 and TRBJ1-1; D remains ambiguous. Germline V CDR1 and CDR2: GTSNPN, SVGIG (reference sequence). This CDR3 comprises 13 residues. In DNA form, the CDR3 reads TGTGCCTGGACCCAGGAGGTGAATACTGAAGCTTTCTTT. Residues: CAWTQEVNTEAFF.

V gene TRBV7-6 combines with J gene TRBJ1-2; possibly TRBD1 for D (5 bases). The CDR3 spans 17 residues. Looked up from germline, CDR1 is SGHVS and CDR2 is FNYEAQ. V lost 3 bases and J 1 base, leaving 18 bases between the germline ends. The DNA for the CDR3 is TGTGCCAGCAGCTTCCTTAGTTGGGGCCCCAGTAACTATGGCTACACCTTC. This sequence encodes CASSFLSWGPSNYGYTF.

DNA for the CDR3: TGTGCCAGCAGCTTAACCAGTAATCAGCCCCAGCATTTT. It yields the protein CASSLTSNQPQHF. The chain couples TRBV5-8 to TRBJ1-5, with D hard to call. Per germline, CDR1 SGHTS and CDR2 YDEGEE. V shed 2 bases and J shed 4 bases, with 7 bases lying between them. CDR3 length: 13 amino acids.

The V gene is TRBV7-2, the J gene TRBJ2-3, with 9 bases aligning to TRBD2. This CDR3 contains 19 residues. With V trimmed by 1 base and J by 2 bases, 13 bases remained unmatched. Germline CDR1 is SGHTA and CDR2 is FQGNSA. Here the CDR3 reads CASSLDPWTSARFTDTQYF. The CDR3 DNA reads TGTGCCAGCAGCTTAGACCCCTGGACTAGCGCTCGCTTCACAGATACGCAGTATTTT.

The chain couples TRBV10-3 to TRBJ1-2; 9 bases line up with TRBD1. Germline CDR1 and CDR2: ENHRY and SYGVKD. This CDR3 has 15 residues. V was clipped by 3 bases and J by 2 bases; unmatched bases: 4. In DNA form, the CDR3 reads TGTGCCATCAGTGAACGGGGACAGGGCAACTATGGCTACACCTTC. Protein sequence: CAISERGQGNYGYTF.

This rearrangement joins TRBV5-1 to TRBJ1-6; D is uncertain. This CDR3 is built from 14 residues. Looked up from germline, CDR1 is SGHRS and CDR2 is YFSETQ. With 0 bases removed from V and 8 bases from J, the gap between germline ends came to 9 bases. The chain's CDR3 is CASSLGSGDSPLHF. The CDR3 bases are TGCGCCAGCAGCTTGGGTAGTGGAGATTCACCCCTCCACTTT.

The gene calls are TRBV7-8 and TRBJ2-6, with D maybe TRBD1 (5 bases). Trimming removed 0 bases at V and 2 bases at J, with 11 bases between. Germline values: CDR1 SGHVS, CDR2 FQNEAQ. The CDR3 loop spans 17 amino acids. This CDR3 reads CASSLAPQGAGANVLTF. CDR3 in DNA: TGTGCCAGCAGCTTAGCGCCTCAAGGGGCTGGGGCCAACGTCCTGACTTTC.

The chain couples TRBV7-8 to TRBJ2-1, with a tentative D call TRBD2 (6 bases). The CDR3 is 14 residues long. Trimming stripped 5 bases from V and 10 bases from J, with 18 bases between. Germline CDR1 reads SGHVS; CDR2 reads FQNEAQ. The CDR3 bases are TGTGCCAGCAGCCGGGGTGCGGGGCTGGGGGAGCAGTTCTTC. It yields the protein CASSRGAGLGEQFF.

V is TRBV5-4 and J is TRBJ2-3; 12 nucleotides agree with TRBD2. Germline V gene lookup returns CDR1 SGHNT and CDR2 YYREEE (reference sequence). V was clipped by 5 bases and J by 3 bases; unmatched bases: 7. This CDR3 is 16 amino acids long. CDR3 DNA: TGTGCCAGCAGAGCTCTAGCGGGAGGGAGGACAGATACGCAGTATTTT. Protein product: CASRALAGGRTDTQYF.

V usage is TRBV19 and J usage is TRBJ1-1; no clear D. CDR3 size: 14 residues. V was pared by 3 bases and J by 2 bases, with 10 bases between. From germline, CDR1 is LNHDA and CDR2 SQIVND (reference sequence). The CDR3 is CASSMRAANTEAFF. CDR3 DNA: TGTGCCAGTAGTATGCGCGCGGCCAACACTGAAGCTTTCTTT. Complete variable domain (other parts from reference TRBV19 and TRBJ1-1): DGGITQSPKYLFRKEGQNVTLSCEQNLNHDAMYWYRQDPGQGLRLIYYSQIVNDFQKGDIAEGYSVSREKKESFPLTVTSAQKNPTAFYLCASSMRAANTEAFFGQGTRLTVV.

The chain combines TRBV29-1 with TRBJ2-5, with 8 bases aligning to TRBD2. The V and J ends lost 3 bases and 7 bases, in that order; junction bases with no gene match: 7. This CDR3 comprises 13 residues. Per the germline V gene, CDR1 is SQVTM and CDR2 is ANQGSEA. The CDR3 DNA reads as TGCAGCGTTGATTACGGGGGGGGAGGGACCCAGTACTTC. Translated: CSVDYGGGGTQYF.

The chain has TRBV4-3 and TRBJ2-5; 8 bases are a match to TRBD1. Per the germline V gene, CDR1 is LGHNA and CDR2 is YSLEER. The V segment lost 4 bases and the J segment 5 bases; nucleotides outside the gene matches: 12. The CDR3 runs 16 residues. CDR3 loop: CASSPLLDRDRETQYF. In nucleotides, the CDR3 is TGCGCCAGCAGCCCACTCCTGGACAGGGATCGGGAGACCCAGTACTTC.

The J gene is TRBJ2-7, the V gene TRBV15; maybe TRBD1 (5 bases). Germline CDR1 LNHNV, CDR2 YYDKDF (reference sequence). The CDR3 sequence is 15 residues long. V shed 4 bases and J shed 2 bases, with 15 bases lying between them. The CDR3 reads CATSIGVSLAYEQYF. CDR3 DNA sequence: TGTGCCACCAGCATAGGGGTCTCCCTTGCCTACGAGCAGTACTTC.

This clone was counted a single time. This chain uses TRBV29-1 with TRBJ2-3; 8 bases map to TRBD2. CDR3 length equals 15 residues. CDR1 is SQVTM and CDR2 is ANQGSEA in the germline V gene. V was clipped by 1 base and J by 0 bases; unmatched bases: 3. CDR3 protein: CSVEGLAGSTDTQYF. Here the CDR3 DNA reads TGCAGCGTTGAAGGGTTAGCGGGAAGCACAGATACGCAGTATTTT.

J is TRBJ2-1 and V is TRBV5-5; D may be TRBD2 (6 bases). The CDR3 covers 15 residues. The germline CDR1 and CDR2 sequences are SGHKS and YYEKEE (reference sequence). The V and J ends lost 3 bases and 12 bases respectively, with 22 bases between them. The CDR3 region has the DNA TGTGCCAGCAGCTGGGCTCTAGGGACTCCTCGGGTGCAGTTCTTC. Protein: CASSWALGTPRVQFF.

CDR3 DNA sequence: TGTGCCAGCAGCCAAGTCGGTGGGTCTCGGGGCGAGCAGTACTTC. Protein product: CASSQVGGSRGEQYF. The chain uses TRBV4-2 and TRBJ2-7; TRBD2 might be the D (5 bases). CDR3 length: 15 residues. CDR1 LGHNA and CDR2 YNFKEQ come from the germline V gene. V was shortened by 1 base and J by 6 bases, with 16 bases between the two germline ends.

The rearrangement links TRBV19 to TRBJ2-1; perhaps TRBD1 as D (6 bases). CDR3 length equals 17 residues. Germline V gene sequence: CDR1 LNHDA, CDR2 SQIVND (reference sequence). V lost 7 bases to trimming and J lost 0 bases, with 19 bases between them. CDR3 in DNA: TGTGCCAGTACCACGATGGGGGCGGTTTCCTCCTACAATGAGCAGTTCTTC. Its protein product is CASTTMGAVSSYNEQFF.